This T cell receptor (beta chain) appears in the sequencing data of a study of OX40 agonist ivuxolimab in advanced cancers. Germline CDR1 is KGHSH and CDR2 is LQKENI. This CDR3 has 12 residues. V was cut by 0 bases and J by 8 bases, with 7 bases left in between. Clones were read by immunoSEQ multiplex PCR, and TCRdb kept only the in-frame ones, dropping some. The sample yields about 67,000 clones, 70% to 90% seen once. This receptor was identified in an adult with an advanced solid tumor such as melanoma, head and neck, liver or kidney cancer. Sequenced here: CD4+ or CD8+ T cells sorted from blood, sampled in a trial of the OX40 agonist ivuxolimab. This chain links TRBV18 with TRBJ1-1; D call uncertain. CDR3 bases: TGTGCCAGCTCACCACCGGAGAGGGAAGCTTTCTTT. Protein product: CASSPPEREAFF. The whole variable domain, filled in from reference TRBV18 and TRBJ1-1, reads NAGVMQNPRHLVRRRGQEARLRCSPMKGHSHVYWYRQLPEEGLKFMVYLQKENIIDESGMPKERFSAEFPKEGPSILRIQQVVRGDSAAYFCASSPPEREAFFGQGTRLTVV.